A single sample is the source of the 24 T cell receptor beta chains below, sequenced in a study of T-cell memory formation after mild COVID-19. TCRdb fed the 5' RACE reads into MiXCR, producing one record per CDR3 protein. The sample has nearly 350,000 distinct CDR3 sequences, 13% seen once. The sequencing input was PBMCs or a T cell subset sorted from them (not recorded which). These receptors all stem from a man aged 18 to 29 who had mild COVID-19 (a few samples of this study predate the infection). Cell type and time point are not known.

J is TRBJ1-5 and V is TRBV2; no clear D. V was clipped by 2 bases and J by 6 bases, with 11 bases between them. CDR3 length: 14 amino acids. In germline, CDR1 is SNHLY, CDR2 FYNNEI. CDR3 in amino acids: CASSERQAGQPQHF. The CDR3 DNA is TGTGCCAGCAGTGAAAGGCAAGCAGGTCAGCCCCAGCATTTT.

This clonotype was counted only a few times. V is TRBV5-1 and J is TRBJ2-7; 10 bases are a match to TRBD2. The V gene end was trimmed by 2 bases and the J gene end by 0 bases; junction bases not matched to a gene: 2. Germline V lookup: CDR1 SGHRS, CDR2 YFSETQ. CDR3 length: 15 residues. The CDR3 DNA reads as TGCGCCAGCAGCTTTACTAGCGGGGCCTCCTACGAGCAGTACTTC. Protein sequence: CASSFTSGASYEQYF.

This clonotype has a handful of counts. This chain connects TRBV15 to TRBJ1-1, with D perhaps TRBD1 (5 bases). In germline, CDR1 is LNHNV, CDR2 YYDKDF (reference sequence). V was cut by 5 bases and J by 4 bases, with 14 bases left in between. The CDR3 is made up of 14 amino acids. This CDR3 is CATSGSGLSTEAFF. The CDR3 DNA sequence: TGTGCCACCAGCGGTTCAGGGCTGAGCACTGAAGCTTTCTTT. Based on the CDR3 plus reference TRBV15 and TRBJ1-1, the full variable domain is DAMVIQNPRYQVTQFGKPVTLSCSQTLNHNVMYWYQQKSSQAPKLLFHYYDKDFNNEADTPDNFQSRRPNTSFCFLDIRSPGLGDTAMYLCATSGSGLSTEAFFGQGTRLTVV.

This clonotype was detected a few times. The rearrangement links TRBV9 to TRBJ1-2; no reliable D call. V was cut by 3 bases and J by 4 bases, with 13 bases left in between. Germline V lookup: CDR1 SGDLS, CDR2 YYNGEE. This CDR3 spans 14 amino acids. The CDR3, as DNA: TGTGCCAGCAGCGCCAGCCTCCTAAGCTATGGCTACACCTTC. It translates to CASSASLLSYGYTF.

This chain links TRBV20-1 with TRBJ2-7; 10 bases are a match to TRBD1. The germline V gene encodes CDR1 DFQATT and CDR2 SNEGSKA (reference sequence). V was pared by 2 bases and J by 7 bases, with 5 bases of the junction left unmatched. The length of the CDR3 is 13 residues. The CDR3 reads CSARRQGAGEQYF. For the CDR3, the DNA is TGCAGTGCTAGAAGACAGGGGGCAGGGGAGCAGTACTTC.

In its sample, this clonotype was seen a few times. CDR3 region: CASSRDREDTEAFF. CDR3 coding DNA: TGCGCCAGCAGCCGCGACAGGGAGGACACTGAAGCTTTCTTT. The chain combines TRBV5-1 with TRBJ1-1; 7 nucleotides line up with TRBD1. The junction had 6 bases not matched to a gene; V was cut back by 4 bases and J by 3 bases. CDR3 length: 14 amino acids. CDR1 is SGHRS and CDR2 is YFSETQ in the germline V gene.

This clonotype was counted only a few times. The chain combines TRBV5-1 with TRBJ2-4; D might be TRBD2 (6 bases). CDR1 and CDR2 (germline): SGHRS, YFSETQ. This CDR3 is built from 17 residues. V was clipped by 0 bases and J by 3 bases, with 16 bases between them. This CDR3 reads CASSLVSRLGGKNIQYF. The CDR3 DNA reads TGCGCCAGCAGCTTGGTCAGTAGGCTGGGAGGCAAAAACATTCAGTACTTC.

V usage is TRBV24-1 and J usage is TRBJ2-1, with 10 bases that match TRBD2. CDR3 length equals 15 residues. After removal of 3 bases from V and 8 bases from J, the junction contained 6 bases not matched to a gene. Germline values: CDR1 KGHDR, CDR2 SFDVKD. The CDR3 region is CATSDASGSIDEQFF. Here the CDR3 DNA reads TGTGCCACCAGTGATGCTAGCGGGAGTATCGATGAGCAGTTCTTC.

This clonotype was detected only a few times. V is TRBV6-6 and J is TRBJ1-2; D ambiguous. The CDR3 is made up of 17 amino acids. V dropped 5 bases and J dropped 4 bases, with 23 bases sitting between them. CDR1 and CDR2 (germline): MNHNY, SVGAGI (reference sequence). Written as DNA, the CDR3 is TGTGCCAGCAGTAATTCAGCCAAAGAAGCCTCCACCTATGGCTACACCTTC. It translates to CASSNSAKEASTYGYTF.

The rearrangement joins TRBV11-2 to TRBJ2-3; TRBD2 is a possible D gene (6 bases). With 3 bases removed from V and 0 bases from J, the gap between germline ends came to 19 bases. The CDR3 sequence is 18 residues long. Germline CDR1 and CDR2: SGHAT and FQNNGV. CDR3 residues: CASSFPVEGGTSTDTQYF. The CDR3 nucleotides are TGTGCCAGCAGCTTCCCTGTAGAAGGCGGGACTAGCACAGATACGCAGTATTTT.

This clonotype was counted between two and nine times. This sequence joins TRBV5-1 and TRBJ1-4; D remains unclear. CDR1 is SGHRS and CDR2 is YFSETQ in the germline V gene. This CDR3 contains 14 residues. The germline V and J ends were trimmed by 1 base and 5 bases, with 9 bases remaining between them. For the CDR3, the DNA is TGCGCCAGCAGCTTGCGCTCCCCCAATGAAAAACTGTTTTTT. Translation gives CASSLRSPNEKLFF.

The chain is built from TRBV6-5 and TRBJ2-2, with unresolved D. CDR3 length: 17 amino acids. V lost 0 bases and J 0 bases, leaving 11 bases between the germline ends. Germline assignment: CDR1 MNHEY and CDR2 SVGAGI. The CDR3 loop reads CASSYSPDPTNTGELFF. Here the CDR3 DNA reads TGTGCCAGCAGTTACTCCCCAGATCCCACGAACACCGGGGAGCTGTTTTTT.

The rearrangement links TRBV7-2 to TRBJ2-5; 12 positions agree with TRBD1. The CDR3 runs 16 residues. Germline CDR1 SGHTA, CDR2 FQGNSA. The trim removed 1 base at V and 4 bases at J, leaving 4 bases unmatched. The CDR3 DNA is TGTGCCAGCAGCTTAGGGGACAGGGGGCTGTCAGAGACCCAGTACTTC. Translated, it gives CASSLGDRGLSETQYF.

The rearrangement links TRBV12-3 or TRBV12-4 to TRBJ1-2; 7 positions agree with TRBD1. The CDR3 has 15 residues. V lost 3 bases and J lost 10; bases outside the gene matches: 14. The CDR3 DNA reads TGTGCCAGCAGTTTCGCCGGGGGGAGACAGGGAGCCTACACCTTC. It is translated as CASSFAGGRQGAYTF.

This clonotype came up a few times. This chain links TRBV20-1 with TRBJ1-1; D might be TRBD1 (6 bases). CDR1 and CDR2 (germline): DFQATT, SNEGSKA (reference sequence). V lost 1 base to trimming and J lost 4 bases, with 10 bases between them. The length of the CDR3 is 13 residues. The CDR3 DNA reads TGCAGTGCTAGAGGGGGGCATGGCACTGAAGCTTTCTTT. Its translation is CSARGGHGTEAFF.

J is TRBJ2-6 and V is TRBV12-3 or TRBV12-4, with 8 bases fitting TRBD1. V lost 6 bases and J lost 2; bases outside the gene matches: 0. The length of the CDR3 is 14 residues. Here the CDR3 reads CASRGQAGANVLTF. CDR3 in DNA: TGTGCCAGCAGGGGACAGGCTGGGGCCAACGTCCTGACTTTC.

The chain's CDR3 is CASSSLSGGPYNEQFF. CDR3 DNA: TGTGCCAGCAGCTCCCTGAGCGGGGGACCTTACAATGAGCAGTTCTTC. The gene calls are TRBV7-9 and TRBJ2-1; 8 nucleotides match TRBD2. The ends lost 4 bases at V and 4 bases at J; junction bases unmatched: 9. The CDR3 is 16 residues long. Germline values: CDR1 SEHNR, CDR2 FQNEAQ (reference sequence).

The rearrangement joins TRBV7-3 to TRBJ2-1; D remains unclear. Germline assignment: CDR1 SGHTA and CDR2 FQGTGA. CDR3 size: 14 residues. Trimming cost V 1 base and J 7 bases, with 11 bases left between them. DNA of the CDR3: TGTGCCAGCAGCTTAAACCCCGGGTATAATGAGCAGTTCTTC. Translation gives CASSLNPGYNEQFF.

The sample holds many counts of this clonotype. The chain links TRBV7-2 to TRBJ2-1; 10 bases are shared with TRBD1. Germline CDR1 is SGHTA and CDR2 is FQGNSA. The CDR3 sequence is 15 residues long. With V trimmed by 5 bases and J by 7 bases, 8 bases remained unmatched. CDR3 sequence reads: CASSRKGQGRNEQFF. For the CDR3, the DNA is TGTGCCAGCAGCCGGAAGGGACAGGGGCGAAATGAGCAGTTCTTC. The full variable domain, rest sourced from reference TRBV7-2 and TRBJ2-1, is GAGVSQSPSNKVTEKGKDVELRCDPISGHTALYWYRQSLGQGLEFLIYFQGNSAPDKSGLPSDRFSAERTGGSVSTLTIQRTQQEDSAVYLCASSRKGQGRNEQFFGPGTRLTVL.

Many counts were recorded for this clonotype. One end of the junction does not line up with germline, which may come from a read error. V usage is TRBV5-1 and J usage is TRBJ1-2, with TRBD1 matching over 9 bases. CDR3 length: 14 amino acids. The germline V gene encodes CDR1 SGHRS and CDR2 YFSETQ. CDR3 sequence (DNA): TGTGCCAGCAGCCTAGGGACAGGGAACTATGGCTACACCTTC. This codes for CASSLGTGNYGYTF.

The V gene is TRBV7-2, the J gene TRBJ2-1; tentative D call: TRBD2 (5 bases). The germline CDR1 and CDR2 sequences are SGHTA and FQGNSA. The CDR3 runs to 13 residues. V lost 4 bases to trimming and J lost 6 bases, with 10 bases between them. The DNA of the CDR3 is TGTGCCAGCAGCTCGCGGGCAGCCAATGAGCAGTTCTTC. Translated: CASSSRAANEQFF.

The chain couples TRBV2 to TRBJ1-5, with 8 bases lining up with TRBD1. V lost 4 bases to trimming and J lost 5 bases; unmatched junction nucleotides: 4. The CDR3 contains 14 residues. Germline CDR1 and CDR2: SNHLY and FYNNEI. DNA of the CDR3: TGTGCCAGCAGTGCCCAGGGGGCTTATCAGCCCCAGCATTTT. Translating gives CASSAQGAYQPQHF.

This clonotype was detected ten times or more. The V call is TRBV4-3, the J call TRBJ2-3, with 7 nucleotides matching TRBD2. In germline, CDR1 is LGHNA, CDR2 YSLEER. The CDR3 loop spans 15 amino acids. Trimming removed 0 bases from V and 0 bases from J; junction bases left unmatched: 0. The CDR3 bases are TGCGCCAGCAGCCAAGAGGGGGGGAGCACAGATACGCAGTATTTT. This gives the protein CASSQEGGSTDTQYF.

At least ten counts were recorded for this clonotype. The chain employs TRBV5-1 and TRBJ1-5, with D possibly matching TRBD1 (6 bases). The CDR3 extends over 14 amino acids. Germline loops: CDR1 SGHRS, CDR2 YFSETQ. The V gene lost 0 bases and the J gene lost 5 bases, with 9 bases spanning the gap. The CDR3 here is CASSLGAGDQPQHF. CDR3 nucleotides: TGCGCCAGCAGCTTGGGGGCAGGGGATCAGCCCCAGCATTTT.